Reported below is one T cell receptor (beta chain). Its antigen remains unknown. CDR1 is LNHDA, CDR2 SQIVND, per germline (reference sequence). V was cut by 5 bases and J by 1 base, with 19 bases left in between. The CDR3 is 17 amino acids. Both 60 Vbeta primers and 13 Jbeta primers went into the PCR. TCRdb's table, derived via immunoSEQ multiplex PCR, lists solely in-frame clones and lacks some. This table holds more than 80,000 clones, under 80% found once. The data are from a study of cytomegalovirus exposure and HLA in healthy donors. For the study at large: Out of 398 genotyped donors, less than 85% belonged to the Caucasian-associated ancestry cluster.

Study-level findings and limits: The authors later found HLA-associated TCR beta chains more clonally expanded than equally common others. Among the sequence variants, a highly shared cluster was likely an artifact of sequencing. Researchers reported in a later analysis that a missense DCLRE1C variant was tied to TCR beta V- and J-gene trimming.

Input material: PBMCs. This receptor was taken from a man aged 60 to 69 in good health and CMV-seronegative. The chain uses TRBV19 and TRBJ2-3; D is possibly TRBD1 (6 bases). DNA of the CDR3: TGTGCCAGTAGTTGGGGCCGTGCTGGGGGCGGCACAGATACGCAGTATTTT. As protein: CASSWGRAGGGTDTQYF.